This T cell receptor beta chain appears in the sequencing data of a study of low-dose radiotherapy and immunotherapy resistance in tumors. Turning to the study itself: Participants in Cohort 1 were administered 0.5 Gy per fraction at 2-week intervals, to a cumulative dose of 6.5 Gy. Per fraction, Cohort 2 was given 1 Gy every two weeks, accumulating a total of 13 Gy over 26 weeks.

This clonotype was detected many times. The CDR3 totals 15 residues. In germline, CDR1 is MNHNS, CDR2 SASEGT. Trimming took 9 bases from V and 1 from J, leaving 15 bases between them. Described time point: before trial treatment. All of the donors were given nivolumab, ipilimumab, aspirin, low-dose cyclophosphamide and low-dose radiotherapy as part of RACIN, a single-arm trial. Covering alpha and beta chains, TRAV- and TRBV-specific primers were used for the first-strand cDNA. Amplification of TCRs used a constant-region primer and V-primer adapter for 20 PCR cycles. TCRdb independently ran MiXCR on the reads; one entry per CDR3 protein. Altogether roughly 76,000 distinct CDR3 sequences are present, under 20% being singletons, with the ten largest covering about 5.5%.

The source was PBMCs, collected before treatment. This TCR derives from a male donor with prostate cancer. This rearrangement joins TRBV6-1 to TRBJ2-2; D might be TRBD2 (6 bases). The CDR3 protein is CASRRGGENTGELFF. In nucleotides, the CDR3 is TGTGCCAGTCGCCGGGGAGGTGAGAACACCGGGGAGCTGTTTTTT.